This is a list of T cell receptor beta chains from one sample in a study of blood T cell repertoires in COVID-19. Profiling relied on immunoSEQ multiplex PCR, and the TCRdb table lists in-frame clones only, not all of them. This table holds 150,000 to 200,000 clones, about 93% found once. What was sequenced was peripheral blood. Receptors were obtained from a woman in her forties or fifties with acute or convalescent COVID-19. Each CDR3 is given with its conserved first and last residue. The D gene is left open where the match is weak. For some rows the clone size is stated as once, few or many, or as a class when expanded; others skip it.

d_gene	v_gene	j_gene	abundance	CDR3aa	CDR3nt
TRBD1	TRBV6-5	TRBJ1-4	NA	CASSYGSGQGNEKLFF	TGTGCCAGCAGTTACGGGTCGGGACAGGGGAATGAAAAACTGTTTTTT
NA	TRBV27	TRBJ1-5	once	CASSLGRGNQPQHF	TGTGCCAGCAGTTTAGGTCGAGGGAATCAGCCCCAGCATTTT
NA	TRBV7-2	TRBJ1-5	NA	CASSPGLGQPQHF	TGTGCCAGCAGCCCAGGGTTGGGTCAGCCCCAGCATTTT
NA	TRBV28	TRBJ2-7	NA	CASSYSSYEQYF	TGTGCCAGCAGTTATTCATCCTACGAGCAGTACTTC
TRBD1	TRBV12-5	TRBJ2-6	NA	CASGNRERKTGRSLGANVLTF	TGTGCTAGTGGTAACCGAGAGAGAAAGACAGGGCGGTCCCTGGGGGCCAACGTCCTGACTTTC
NA	TRBV5-1	TRBJ1-2	NA	CASSLTGTGDYTF	TGCGCCAGCAGCTTGACAGGGACCGGGGACTACACCTTC
NA	TRBV9	TRBJ2-7	once	CASSPGGLTYEQYF	TGTGCCAGCAGCCCTGGTGGACTTACTTACGAGCAGTACTTC
NA	TRBV28	TRBJ2-3	NA	CASSVTGPLAIEDTDTQYF	TGTGCCAGCTCCGTTACGGGACCGCTAGCGATCGAAGACACAGATACGCAGTATTTT
NA	TRBV5-5	TRBJ1-5	NA	CASSLSSGKNQPQHF	TGTGCCAGCAGCCTAAGTTCGGGGAAGAATCAGCCCCAGCATTTT
TRBD2	TRBV12-5	TRBJ2-2	NA	CASVPSGGYTGELFF	TGTGCTAGTGTGCCTAGCGGGGGGTACACCGGGGAGCTGTTTTTT
TRBD1	TRBV7-2	TRBJ1-2	NA	CASSILTGTDGYTF	TGTGCCAGCAGCATTCTGACAGGGACGGATGGCTACACCTTC
TRBD1	TRBV29-1	TRBJ2-5	NA	CSVETGGETQYF	TGCAGCGTTGAAACAGGGGGAGAGACCCAGTACTTC
NA	TRBV14	TRBJ2-5	NA	CASSQDGEGEEETQYF	TGTGCCAGCAGCCAAGATGGGGAGGGGGAAGAAGAGACCCAGTACTTC
NA	TRBV13	TRBJ2-1	NA	CASSLGASGRSYNEQFF	TGTGCCAGCAGCTTAGGAGCTTCAGGGAGGTCCTACAATGAGCAGTTCTTC
TRBD1	TRBV18	TRBJ2-7	NA	CASSPPGQGVYKQYF	TGTGCCAGCTCACCCCCGGGACAGGGAGTATACAAGCAGTACTTC
TRBD1	TRBV5-1	TRBJ2-5	NA	CASSAGTGQETQYF	TGCGCCAGCAGCGCAGGGACAGGACAAGAGACCCAGTACTTC
NA	TRBV19	TRBJ2-7	NA	CASSDRNRREQYF	TGTGCCAGTAGTGACAGAAATCGACGCGAGCAGTACTTC
NA	TRBV12-3/TRBV12-4	TRBJ2-5	NA	CARNESQETQYF	TGTGCCCGCAATGAGAGCCAAGAGACCCAGTACTTC
NA	TRBV5-1	TRBJ2-7	NA	CASSLGFGEQYF	TGCGCCAGCAGCTTGGGGTTCGGGGAGCAGTACTTC
TRBD1	TRBV6-5	TRBJ2-5	NA	CASLWTGSTETQYF	TGTGCCAGCTTATGGACAGGGTCGACGGAGACCCAGTACTTC